The clone carrying this TCR beta chain was picked up a small number of times. Its antigen is not known. PCR amplification relied on 60 Vbeta primers (plus 13 Jbeta primers). TCRdb keeps only in-frame clones here, not all; method: immunoSEQ multiplex PCR. Among 90,000 to 130,000 clones listed, about 60% were seen once. These data originate in a study of cytomegalovirus exposure and HLA in healthy donors. Study findings and constraints: In a later analysis, TCR beta V- and J-gene trimming showed a link to a missense DCLRE1C variant. Serostatus for CMV was the only available immune exposure information.

Looked up from germline, CDR1 is MDHEN and CDR2 is SYDVKM. The junction had 10 bases not matched to a gene; V was cut back by 6 bases and J by 13 bases. CDR3 length: 14 amino acids. Material: PBMCs. The receptor's source is a woman in her 30s in good health and CMV-seronegative. The V gene is TRBV28, the J gene TRBJ2-4, with TRBD2 matching 12 bases. The CDR3 is CASRRRLAGEEQYF. The CDR3 DNA follows: TGTGCCAGCAGACGCAGACTAGCGGGAGAGGAACAGTACTTC.